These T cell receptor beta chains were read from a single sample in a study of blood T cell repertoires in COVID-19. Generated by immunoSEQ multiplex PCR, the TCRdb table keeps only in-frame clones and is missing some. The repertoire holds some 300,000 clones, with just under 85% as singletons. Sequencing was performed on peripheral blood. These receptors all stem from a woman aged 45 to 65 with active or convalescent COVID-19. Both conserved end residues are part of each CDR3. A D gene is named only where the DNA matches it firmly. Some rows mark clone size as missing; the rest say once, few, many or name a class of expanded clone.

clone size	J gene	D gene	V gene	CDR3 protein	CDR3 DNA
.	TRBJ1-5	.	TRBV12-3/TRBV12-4	CASSYLGGQPQHF	TGTGCCAGCAGTTATTTGGGAGGTCAGCCCCAGCATTTT
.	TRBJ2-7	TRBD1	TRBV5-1	CASSLDRGVYEQYF	TGCGCCAGCAGCTTGGACAGGGGGGTCTACGAGCAGTACTTC
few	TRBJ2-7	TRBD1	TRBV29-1	CSVATGDHEQYF	TGCAGCGTTGCCACAGGGGACCACGAGCAGTACTTC
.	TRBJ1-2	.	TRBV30	CAWRSGLGYTF	TGTGCCTGGAGGTCAGGGCTTGGCTACACCTTC
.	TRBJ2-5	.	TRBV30	CAWSVGPLAEETQYF	TGTGCCTGGAGTGTTGGGCCCTTAGCGGAAGAGACCCAGTACTTC
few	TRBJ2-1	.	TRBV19	CASSILRTDSYNEQFF	TGTGCCAGTAGTATACTGAGAACAGATTCTTACAATGAGCAGTTCTTC
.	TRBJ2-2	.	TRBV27	CASSLSGFLNTGELFF	TGTGCCAGCAGTTTATCTGGCTTCTTGAACACCGGGGAGCTGTTTTTT
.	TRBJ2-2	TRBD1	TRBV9	CASSVTPGQGTGELFF	TGTGCCAGCAGCGTAACCCCGGGACAGGGAACCGGGGAGCTGTTTTTT
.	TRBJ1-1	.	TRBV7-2	CASSQRAGSEAFF	TGTGCCAGCAGCCAAAGGGCGGGGTCTGAAGCTTTCTTT
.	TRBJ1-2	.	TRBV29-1	CSVFGRDYGYTF	TGCAGCGTTTTTGGCAGGGACTATGGCTACACCTTC
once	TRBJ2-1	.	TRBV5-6	CASSFGNYEQFF	TGTGCCAGCAGCTTCGGGAACTATGAGCAGTTCTTC